Shown below are 22 T cell receptor beta chains from a single sample sequenced in a study of cytomegalovirus exposure and HLA in healthy donors. The PCR used 60 Vbeta and 13 Jbeta primers. Profiled with immunoSEQ multiplex PCR; TCRdb holds only in-frame clones, not every one. This table lists approximately 190,000 clones. Sequencing was carried out using PBMCs. These receptors all stem from a boy aged 5-17 years in good health and CMV-seronegative.

The chain employs TRBV4-1 and TRBJ1-3; D is unresolved. V gave up 3 bases and J gave up 0 bases, with 18 bases separating them. Germline V gives CDR1 MGHRA, CDR2 YSYEKL. The CDR3 loop spans 18 amino acids. The CDR3 DNA reads as TGCGCCAGCAGCCAGGCAAGGGTGGATGACTACTCTGGAAACACCATATATTTT. It translates to CASSQARVDDYSGNTIYF.

This rearrangement joins TRBV11-2 to TRBJ2-7; 11 bases line up with TRBD1. The CDR3 spans 18 residues. The V gene's germline CDR1 is SGHAT and CDR2 FQNNGV. Losses at the gene ends were 4 bases for V and 1 base for J; bases not matched to a gene: 12. The CDR3 protein is CASSSRDRGWKLSYEQYF. CDR3 nucleotide sequence: TGTGCCAGCAGCTCCCGGGACAGGGGGTGGAAACTTTCCTACGAGCAGTACTTC.

For the CDR3, the DNA is TGTGCCAGTAGTATATCGGGGACGGGGGAGAGAAGGAGTGAAAAACTGTTTTTT. Protein sequence: CASSISGTGERRSEKLFF. The chain uses TRBV19 and TRBJ1-4; D is perhaps TRBD1 (5 bases). The CDR3 covers 18 residues. The germline V and J ends were trimmed by 2 bases and 7 bases, with 23 bases remaining between them. Germline CDR1 reads LNHDA; CDR2 reads SQIVND (reference sequence).

This rearrangement joins TRBV13 to TRBJ2-5, with no clear D. Per germline, CDR1 PRHDT and CDR2 FYEKMQ (reference sequence). Trimming shortened V by 5 bases and J by 3 bases, and 10 bases separated the two germline ends. This CDR3 comprises 13 residues. The CDR3 spells CASSPRDEETQYF. As DNA, the CDR3 is TGTGCCAGCAGCCCTCGAGATGAAGAGACCCAGTACTTC.

This chain links TRBV7-9 with TRBJ2-5; 9 nucleotides agree with TRBD2. CDR1 and CDR2 (germline): SEHNR, FQNEAQ (reference sequence). The CDR3 length is 18 residues. Trimming took 3 bases from V and 1 from J; bases not matched to a gene: 12. The CDR3 loop reads CASSLRLEKRGAQETQYF. CDR3 sequence (DNA): TGTGCCAGCAGCTTGCGCCTCGAGAAGCGGGGGGCCCAAGAGACCCAGTACTTC. The entire variable domain, with the rest obtained from reference TRBV7-9 and TRBJ2-5, is as follows: DTGVSQNPRHKITKRGQNVTFRCDPISEHNRLYWYRQTLGQGPEFLTYFQNEAQLEKSRLLSDRFSAERPKGSFSTLEIQRTEQGDSAMYLCASSLRLEKRGAQETQYFGPGTRLLVL.

The genes are TRBV7-6 and TRBJ2-1; D perhaps matches TRBD1 (5 bases). The CDR3 is made up of 15 amino acids. V lost 5 bases to trimming and J lost 2 bases, with 13 bases between them. Germline assignment: CDR1 SGHVS and CDR2 FNYEAQ. The CDR3 reads CASSLHDRTYNEQFF. In DNA form, the CDR3 reads TGTGCCAGCAGCCTCCACGACAGAACCTACAATGAGCAGTTCTTC. Using reference TRBV7-6 and TRBJ2-1 for the parts outside the CDR3, the full variable domain is GAGVSQSPRYKVTKRGQDVALRCDPISGHVSLYWYRQALGQGPEFLTYFNYEAQQDKSGLPNDRFSAERPEGSISTLTIQRTEQRDSAMYRCASSLHDRTYNEQFFGPGTRLTVL.

The J gene is TRBJ2-3, the V gene TRBV20-1; the D is unclear. Germline lookup yields CDR1 DFQATT and CDR2 SNEGSKA (reference sequence). V lost 5 bases and J lost 3, with 6 bases in between. The CDR3 consists of 11 residues. In DNA form, the CDR3 reads TGCAGTGCTGTCCCTACAGATACGCAGTATTTT. Translating gives CSAVPTDTQYF.

As DNA, the CDR3 is TGTGCCAGCAGCAAACATCCCGGGGGGCCCAGGTATGGCTACACCTTC. Protein product: CASSKHPGGPRYGYTF. The chain combines TRBV21-1 with TRBJ1-2. TRBV21-1 is described as a pseudogene. The CDR3 has 16 amino acids.

J is TRBJ2-5 and V is TRBV4-1; 9 bases align to TRBD2. The closer fit of TRBJ2-7 to the DNA end suggests the J call may be wrong. The CDR3 covers 15 residues. The V gene's germline CDR1 is MGHRA and CDR2 YSYEKL. The CDR3 DNA reads as TGCGCCAGCAGCCAACCGACTAGCGGCTCCTACGAGCAGTACTTC. It yields the protein CASSQPTSGSYEQYF.

This chain links TRBV2 with TRBJ1-3; no clear D gene. The germline gives CDR1 SNHLY, CDR2 FYNNEI. The CDR3 length is 11 residues. V was clipped by 4 bases and J by 11 bases, with 9 bases between them. CDR3 sequence (DNA): TGTGCCAGCAGTGGCGCGCCGGCCATATATTTT. Residues: CASSGAPAIYF.

CDR3 in DNA: TGTGCCAGCAGTTTCGGACAGGGGAGTGAAAAACTGTTTTTT. It codes for CASSFGQGSEKLFF. V gene TRBV6-5 combines with J gene TRBJ1-4, with 9 bases identical to TRBD1. Germline V gene lookup returns CDR1 MNHEY and CDR2 SVGAGI. The CDR3 is 14 residues long. V trimming: 4 bases; J trimming: 7 bases; junction bases outside the gene matches: 4.

The rearrangement links TRBV7-2 to TRBJ2-5; 7 nucleotides match TRBD2. This CDR3 is built from 13 residues. Unmatched junction bases numbered 4, after V lost 4 bases and J lost 5 bases. CDR1 and CDR2 from the germline V gene are SGHTA and FQGNSA. The CDR3 DNA sequence: TGTGCCAGCAGCTCCCTAGCGGTGGAGACCCAGTACTTC. Its translation is CASSSLAVETQYF. Using reference TRBV7-2 and TRBJ2-5 for the parts outside the CDR3, the full variable domain is GAGVSQSPSNKVTEKGKDVELRCDPISGHTALYWYRQSLGQGLEFLIYFQGNSAPDKSGLPSDRFSAERTGGSVSTLTIQRTQQEDSAVYLCASSSLAVETQYFGPGTRLLVL.

V usage is TRBV9 and J usage is TRBJ1-4; D perhaps matches TRBD1 (5 bases). The CDR3 extends over 15 amino acids. Germline-derived CDR1 and CDR2 are SGDLS and YYNGEE. Trimming cost V 3 bases and J 4 bases, with 13 bases left between them. The CDR3 DNA follows: TGTGCCAGCAGCGCCCTCGGGACTTATAATGAAAAACTGTTTTTT. It specifies CASSALGTYNEKLFF. The complete variable domain, with remaining parts taken from reference TRBV9 and TRBJ1-4, reads DSGVTQTPKHLITATGQRVTLRCSPRSGDLSVYWYQQSLDQGLQFLIQYYNGEERAKGNILERFSAQQFPDLHSELNLSSLELGDSALYFCASSALGTYNEKLFFGSGTQLSVL.

This chain connects TRBV6-1 to TRBJ1-5, with a weak D call TRBD1 (6 bases). V was pared by 5 bases and J by 4 bases, with 9 bases between. In germline, CDR1 is MNHNS, CDR2 SASEGT. CDR3 size: 13 residues. For the CDR3, the DNA is TGTGCCAGCAGTCCCCAGGGGAATCAGCCCCAGCATTTT. As protein: CASSPQGNQPQHF.

The V gene is TRBV18, the J gene TRBJ2-7; D perhaps matches TRBD2 (5 bases). Germline CDR1 and CDR2: KGHSH and LQKENI. V shed 2 bases and J shed 5 bases, with 13 bases lying between them. The CDR3 sequence is 14 residues long. CDR3 in DNA: TGTGCCAGCTCACCAAGTCGGGGTACGGACGAGCAGTACTTC. Translation gives CASSPSRGTDEQYF.

The chain links TRBV7-9 to TRBJ2-5; D is perhaps TRBD1 (6 bases). Near its end, the DNA agrees better with TRBJ2-7, so the J call may be wrong. This CDR3 is 15 amino acids long. Germline V CDR1 and CDR2: SEHNR, FQNEAQ (reference sequence). CDR3 loop: CASSRIRDTTYEQYF. The CDR3 coding sequence is TGTGCCAGCAGCCGGATAAGGGACACCACCTACGAGCAGTACTTC.

This sequence joins TRBV2 and TRBJ1-5; 8 nucleotides agree with TRBD1. Trimming at V came to 8 bases and at J to 11 bases, leaving 14 bases not matched to a gene. The CDR3 has 14 amino acids. Germline values: CDR1 SNHLY, CDR2 FYNNEI. The CDR3 here is CASRGVTGEMSQHF. The CDR3 DNA reads as TGTGCCAGCCGAGGGGTGACAGGGGAAATGTCCCAGCATTTT.

The chain joins TRBV5-3 to TRBJ1-6; TRBD1 matches 10 bases. TRBV5-3 is filed as an ORF, its function uncertain. The CDR3 consists of 15 residues. V trimming: 4 bases; J trimming: 10 bases; junction bases outside the gene matches: 8. CDR3 sequence reads: CARSQRQGAGSPLHF. Written as DNA, the CDR3 is TGTGCCAGAAGCCAGAGACAGGGGGCGGGATCACCCCTCCACTTT.

The chain joins TRBV5-1 to TRBJ1-5, with 7 positions matching TRBD1. This CDR3 is built from 15 residues. Germline V gene lookup returns CDR1 SGHRS and CDR2 YFSETQ. J gave up 2 bases and V 2 bases, and 4 bases lay outside the gene matches. CDR3 amino acids: CASSLGGAGNQPQHF. In nucleotides, the CDR3 is TGCGCCAGCAGCTTAGGGGGCGCGGGCAATCAGCCCCAGCATTTT.

The chain is built from TRBV28 and TRBJ1-5; D may be TRBD1 (5 bases). Trimming removed 7 bases from V and 5 bases from J, with 18 bases in between. The CDR3 sequence is 15 residues long. Germline V CDR1 and CDR2: MDHEN, SYDVKM. CDR3 DNA: TGTGCCAGCAACGGGGAGGGACTTGGGGATCAGCCCCAGCATTTT. This sequence encodes CASNGEGLGDQPQHF.

This chain joins TRBV6-5 and TRBJ1-1; the match to TRBD1 covers 8 bases. This CDR3 region has 15 residues. V gave up 5 bases and J gave up 3 bases; unmatched junction bases: 8. Germline V gene lookup returns CDR1 MNHEY and CDR2 SVGAGI. DNA of the CDR3: TGTGCCAGCAGTGTACGTCAGGGGGCGTACACTGAAGCTTTCTTT. It is translated as CASSVRQGAYTEAFF.

The chain links TRBV27 to TRBJ2-1, with a possible D match to TRBD1 (6 bases). CDR1 is MNHEY, CDR2 SMNVEV, per germline (reference sequence). Trimming took off 5 bases at V and 5 bases at J, with 13 bases between the two ends. The length of the CDR3 is 14 residues. The CDR3 DNA is TGTGCCAGCAGTGAGGGGGTATACCACAATGAGCAGTTCTTC. This translates into CASSEGVYHNEQFF.